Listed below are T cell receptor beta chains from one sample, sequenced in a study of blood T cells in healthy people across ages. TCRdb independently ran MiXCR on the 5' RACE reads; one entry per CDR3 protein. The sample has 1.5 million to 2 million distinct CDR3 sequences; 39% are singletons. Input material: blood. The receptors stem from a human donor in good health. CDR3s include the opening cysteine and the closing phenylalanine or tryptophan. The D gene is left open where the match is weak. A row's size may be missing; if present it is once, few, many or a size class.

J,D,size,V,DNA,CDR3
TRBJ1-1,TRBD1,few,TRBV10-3,TGTGCCATCGGGAAACAGGGGGACACTGAAGCTTTCTTT,CAIGKQGDTEAFF
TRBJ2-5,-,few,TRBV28,TGTGCCGGCAGTTTGTTCCCACGCGAGACCCAGTACTTC,CAGSLFPRETQYF
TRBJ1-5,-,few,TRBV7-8,TGTGCCAGCAGCGTTTGGTCCGACTTTAATAGCAATCAGCCCCAGCATTTT,CASSVWSDFNSNQPQHF
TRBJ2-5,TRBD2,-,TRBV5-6,TGTGCCAGCAGCCGACCTGTGACGGGGGGTCAAGAGACCCAGTACTTC,CASSRPVTGGQETQYF
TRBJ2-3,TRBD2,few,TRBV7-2,TGTGCCAGCAGCTACACCACCGGGACTATCACAGATACGCAGTATTTT,CASSYTTGTITDTQYF
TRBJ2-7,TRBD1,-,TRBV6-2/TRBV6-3,TGTGCCAGCAGTTACCCCCTAAGGACAGGGGACGTTTACGAGCAGTACTTC,CASSYPLRTGDVYEQYF
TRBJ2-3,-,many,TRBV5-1,TGCGCCAGCAGCTTGGATCGGGGGGCCACAGATACGCAGTATTTT,CASSLDRGATDTQYF
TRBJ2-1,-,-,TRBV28,TGTGCCAGCAACATCGGGGGTAACCTATACAATGAGCAGTTCTTC,CASNIGGNLYNEQFF
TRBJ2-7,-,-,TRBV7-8,TGTGCCAGCAGCCTTAGCACAGGTTTTTACGAGCAGTACTTC,CASSLSTGFYEQYF
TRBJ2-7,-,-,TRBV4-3,TGCGCCGGCAGCCAAGGGTGGGGGGCCTTCTCCTACGAGCAGTACTTC,CAGSQGWGAFSYEQYF
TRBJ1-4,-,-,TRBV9,TGTGCCAGCAGCGTAGCTCCAGAGGCTGAAAAACTGTTTTTT,CASSVAPEAEKLFF
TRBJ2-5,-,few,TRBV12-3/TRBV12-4,TGTGCCAGCAGCGGTAGGACAAGCGCGACCCAGTACTTC,CASSGRTSATQYF
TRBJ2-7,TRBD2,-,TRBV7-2,TGTGCCAGCAGCTATACTAGCGGGGGGGCTAAGTACGAGCAGTACTTC,CASSYTSGGAKYEQYF
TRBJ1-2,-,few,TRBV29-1,TGCAGCGTTGAAGAAACTGGGGGCTCTGGCTACACCTTC,CSVEETGGSGYTF
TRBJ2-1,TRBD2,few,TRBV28,TGTGCCAGCAGTTCCCCGCGGACTAGCGCGGGTTCCTACAATGAGCAGTTCTTC,CASSSPRTSAGSYNEQFF
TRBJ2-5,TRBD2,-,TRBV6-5,TGTGCCAGCAGTCCCCGCTGGGGAGGGAAGCAAGAGACCCAGTACTTC,CASSPRWGGKQETQYF
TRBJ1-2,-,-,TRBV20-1,TGCAGTGCTAGCTCGGAAAACTATGGCTACACCTTC,CSASSENYGYTF
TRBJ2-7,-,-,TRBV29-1,TGCAGCGTTGAACACAGTGGAAACTACGAGCAGTACTTC,CSVEHSGNYEQYF
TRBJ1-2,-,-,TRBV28,TGTGCCAGTCTTCGTGGGAACGTTAACTATGGCTACACCTTC,CASLRGNVNYGYTF
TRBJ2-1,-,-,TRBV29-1,TGCAGCGTTTGGACCAACAATGAGCAGTTCTTC,CSVWTNNEQFF
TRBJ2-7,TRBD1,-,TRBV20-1,TGCAGTGCCGAGGACAGGACTTATTACGAGCAGTACTTC,CSAEDRTYYEQYF
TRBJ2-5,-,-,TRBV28,TGTGCCACCACTACTACCCTATACCAAGAGACCCAGTACTTC,CATTTTLYQETQYF
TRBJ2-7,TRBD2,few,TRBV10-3,TGTGCCATCAGTCCGGCGGGGGGGTCTGGGGAGCAGTACTTC,CAISPAGGSGEQYF
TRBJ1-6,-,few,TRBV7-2,TGTGCCAGCAGTTTGACTTTTGGACGGCGCTCTAGCTCACCCCTCCACTTT,CASSLTFGRRSSSPLHF
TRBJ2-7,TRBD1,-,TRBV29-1,TGCAGCGTTGAAGGGACAGGGGAATCCTACGAGCAGGACTTC,CSVEGTGESYEQDF
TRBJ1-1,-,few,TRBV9,TGTGCCAGCAGCGTAGGTTCAGGGGCAGCAAACACTGAAGCTTTCTTT,CASSVGSGAANTEAFF
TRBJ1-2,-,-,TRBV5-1,TGCGCCAGCAGCTCACCGGTGGGTTATAACTATGGCTACACCTTC,CASSSPVGYNYGYTF
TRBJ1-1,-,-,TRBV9,TGTGCCAGCAGCCCAACGACAGGCTGGAACACTGAAGCTTTCTTT,CASSPTTGWNTEAFF
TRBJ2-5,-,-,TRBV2,TGTGCCAGCAGTGAAGAAGTAGCTCCAGAGACCCAGTACTTC,CASSEEVAPETQYF
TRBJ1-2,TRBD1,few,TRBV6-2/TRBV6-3,TGTGCCAGCAGCCCTCAGGGGGCGTACTATGGCTACACCTTC,CASSPQGAYYGYTF
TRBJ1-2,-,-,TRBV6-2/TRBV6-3,TGTGCCAGCAGTCGCAACACTAACTATGGCTACACCTTC,CASSRNTNYGYTF
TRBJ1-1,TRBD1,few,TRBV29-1,TGCAGCGTTGTGGTGACAGGGTTGAACACTGAAGCTTTCTTT,CSVVVTGLNTEAFF
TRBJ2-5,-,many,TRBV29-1,TGCAGCGTTGGGGGGGAAGAGACCCAGTACTTC,CSVGGEETQYF
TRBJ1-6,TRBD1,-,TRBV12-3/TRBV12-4,TGTGCCAGCAGTACCGGGACAGGAGATAATTCACCCCTCCACTTT,CASSTGTGDNSPLHF
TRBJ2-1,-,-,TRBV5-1,TGCGCCAGCAGCTTGGACAGCCAATTAGGTGGCAATGAGCAGTTCTTC,CASSLDSQLGGNEQFF
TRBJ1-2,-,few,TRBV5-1,TGCGCCAGCAGCCCGGGGGGATCGACAGCATTCTATGGCTACACCTTC,CASSPGGSTAFYGYTF
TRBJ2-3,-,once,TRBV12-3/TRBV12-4,TGTGCCAGCAGTCACGAAAGGGACCCGAGGAATACGCAGTATTTT,CASSHERDPRNTQYF
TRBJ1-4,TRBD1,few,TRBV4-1,TGCGCCAGCAGCCAATCCGGGACAGGTGGTGAAAAACTGTTTTTT,CASSQSGTGGEKLFF
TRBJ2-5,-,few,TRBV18,TGTGCCAGCTCACCATCCGCCTTACAAGAGACCCAGTACTTC,CASSPSALQETQYF
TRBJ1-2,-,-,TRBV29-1,TGCAGCGTTGAAGGGGAACCACAGGGAGCGGGTGGCTACACCTTC,CSVEGEPQGAGGYTF
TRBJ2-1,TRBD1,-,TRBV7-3,TGTGCCAGCAGCTTAGGACAGGGGGCGTACGATGAGCAGTTCTTC,CASSLGQGAYDEQFF
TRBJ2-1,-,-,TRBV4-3,TGCGCCAGCAGCCAAGCAGCTGCGAGCTCCTACAATGGGCAGTTCTTC,CASSQAAASSYNGQFF
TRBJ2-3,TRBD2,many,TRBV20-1,TGCAGTGCTAGACGAACCTCCGGGACTAGCGGGGTTACAGATACGCAGTATTTT,CSARRTSGTSGVTDTQYF
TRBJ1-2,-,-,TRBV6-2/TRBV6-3,TGTGCCAGCCGTGAAGTGGGGATCGGTGGCTACACCTTC,CASREVGIGGYTF
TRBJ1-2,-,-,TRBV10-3,TGTGCCATCAGTGAGCTTACCTACTATGGCTACACCTTC,CAISELTYYGYTF
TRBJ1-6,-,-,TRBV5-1,TGCGTCAGCAGCAAGACCCCGGGAGGCCAAGGGAGTTCACCCCTCCACTTT,CVSSKTPGGQGSSPLHF
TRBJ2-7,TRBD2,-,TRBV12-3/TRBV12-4,TGTGCCAGCAGTCCCTATAAGCGGGGGACGGGGGAGCAGTACTTC,CASSPYKRGTGEQYF